The present T cell receptor beta chain was sequenced within a study of T cells after yellow fever vaccination. On the study more broadly: Low-cell-number fractions underwent preparation using SMART-Seq v4 Ultra Low Input. Study-level results: The study noted that FACS-sorted repertoires could contain abundant clonotypes contaminating from the bulk population. Though weaker, the secondary response peaked faster, on day 5 versus 15.

This clonotype was picked up many times. Its antigen is unknown. CDR1 and CDR2 from the germline V gene are SGHKS and YYEKEE (reference sequence). The CDR3 totals 16 residues. Trimming cost V 4 bases and J 2 bases, with 17 bases left between them. UMIs were added to TCR cDNA along with a universal primer site when it was made by 5'RACE template switching. TCRdb reprocessed the 5' RACE reads with MiXCR, giving one entry per CDR3 protein. The data show around 350,000 distinct CDR3 sequences, under 7.5% seen once. The source of this sequence is a man younger than 45 who received the YFV17D yellow fever vaccine. The gene calls are TRBV5-5 and TRBJ2-3; possible D gene TRBD1, 7 bases. The material was PBMCs, obtained 5 days after the yellow fever booster vaccination. The DNA for the CDR3 is TGTGCCAGCAGCCTGCCGGAGGGGGCTTTCACAGATACGCAGTATTTT. It specifies CASSLPEGAFTDTQYF.